The 17 T cell receptor beta chains below were found in one sample sequenced in a study of OX40 agonist ivuxolimab in advanced cancers. The method was the immunoSEQ multiplex PCR assay. The table was pulled from immuneACCESS by TCRdb, which kept in-frame rearrangements only. Such tables lose some clones; where checked, under half of the loss comes from unresolved V genes, and the rest has no known cause. A total of under 40,000 clones appear in this sample, 81% of them only once. The top ten clonotypes cover over 1.1% of the sample. The sequencing used CD4+ or CD8+ T cells sorted from blood, collected in a trial of the OX40 agonist ivuxolimab. Source of these receptors: an adult with an advanced solid tumor such as melanoma, head and neck, liver or kidney cancer.

The chain has TRBV4-1 and TRBJ1-5, with TRBD1 identical over 7 bases. The CDR3 is made up of 15 amino acids. Germline CDR1 MGHRA, CDR2 YSYEKL. Trimming removed 2 bases from V and 2 bases from J; junction bases left unmatched: 3. The CDR3 DNA sequence: TGCGCCAGCAGCCAATCCGGGACAGGCAATCAGCCCCAGCATTTT. Amino acid sequence: CASSQSGTGNQPQHF.

Only one count was recorded for this clone. The V gene is TRBV2, the J gene TRBJ2-5; D ambiguous. V lost 5 bases and J lost 5, with 15 bases in between. Germline lookup yields CDR1 SNHLY and CDR2 FYNNEI. The CDR3 runs to 14 residues. The CDR3: CASSFGTARETQYF. CDR3 nucleotides: TGTGCCAGCAGTTTTGGCACAGCCCGGGAGACCCAGTACTTC.

The chain combines TRBV7-2 with TRBJ2-5, with 9 bases that match TRBD2. The CDR3 length is 14 residues. Trimming took 2 bases from V and 5 from J; bases not matched to a gene: 3. Germline CDR1 and CDR2: SGHTA and FQGNSA. CDR3: CASSLKAGGETQYF. The CDR3 DNA is TGTGCCAGCAGCTTAAAGGCGGGGGGGGAGACCCAGTACTTC. Variable domain in full (rest from reference TRBV7-2 and TRBJ2-5): GAGVSQSPSNKVTEKGKDVELRCDPISGHTALYWYRQSLGQGLEFLIYFQGNSAPDKSGLPSDRFSAERTGGSVSTLTIQRTQQEDSAVYLCASSLKAGGETQYFGPGTRLLVL.

Comment on this clone: Other DNA sequences in the same sample also yield this CDR3. The chain combines TRBV18 with TRBJ2-5; tentative D call: TRBD2 (5 bases). V lost 6 bases and J lost 5, with 10 bases in between. CDR1 is KGHSH, CDR2 LQKENI, per germline. The CDR3 sequence is 12 residues long. The CDR3 region is CASSPTGETQYF. For the CDR3, the DNA is TGTGCCAGCTCCCCCACGGGGGAGACCCAGTACTTC.

The chain is built from TRBV2 and TRBJ1-5, with TRBD1 matching over 11 bases. In germline, CDR1 is SNHLY, CDR2 FYNNEI. Germline trimming cut 5 bases from V and 6 bases from J; bases unmatched to any gene: 3. CDR3 length: 14 residues. This CDR3 is CASSTGTGGQPQHF. CDR3 DNA: TGTGCCAGCAGTACCGGGACAGGGGGTCAGCCCCAGCATTTT.

The chain carries TRBV19 and TRBJ2-3; D may be TRBD2 (5 bases). The CDR3 contains 13 residues. Deletions cut 5 bases from V and 6 bases from J, with 12 bases between. Germline CDR1 and CDR2: LNHDA and SQIVND (reference sequence). Here the CDR3 reads CASSWRTRDTQYF. In DNA, the CDR3 is TGTGCCAGTAGTTGGCGTACTAGGGATACGCAGTATTTT.

The V call is TRBV7-2, the J call TRBJ2-1, with a possible D match to TRBD2 (6 bases). This CDR3 contains 15 residues. V was clipped by 1 base and J by 7 bases, with 14 bases between them. CDR1 and CDR2 (germline): SGHTA, FQGNSA. The CDR3 bases are TGTGCCAGCAGCTTAGTTGTCCTAGCGAGTAATGAGCAGTTCTTC. This gives the protein CASSLVVLASNEQFF.

The chain is built from TRBV2 and TRBJ2-1; 10 bases line up with TRBD2. The ends lost 6 bases at V and 9 bases at J; junction bases unmatched: 8. The germline gives CDR1 SNHLY, CDR2 FYNNEI. CDR3 length: 14 amino acids. The CDR3 is CASRSSSGGLEQFF. CDR3 nucleotides: TGTGCCAGCAGATCTTCTAGCGGGGGACTTGAGCAGTTCTTC. The full variable domain, completed using reference TRBV2 and TRBJ2-1, is EPEVTQTPSHQVTQMGQEVILRCVPISNHLYFYWYRQILGQKVEFLVSFYNNEISEKSEIFDDQFSVERPDGSNFTLKIRSTKLEDSAMYFCASRSSSGGLEQFFGPGTRLTVL.

This sequence joins TRBV4-1 and TRBJ2-3; 10 nucleotides match TRBD2. Germline loops: CDR1 MGHRA, CDR2 YSYEKL. Trimming took 4 bases from V and 1 from J; bases not matched to a gene: 5. This CDR3 comprises 16 residues. Written as DNA, the CDR3 is TGCGCCAGCAGCCCCCGGACTAGCGGACGCACAGATACGCAGTATTTT. Translated: CASSPRTSGRTDTQYF.

The V gene is TRBV5-6, the J gene TRBJ2-7; D uncertain. The CDR3 loop spans 12 amino acids. The V gene's germline CDR1 is SGHDT and CDR2 YYEEEE. The V gene lost 1 base and the J gene lost 3 bases, with 5 bases spanning the gap. CDR3 coding DNA: TGTGCCAGCAGCTTGAATGTCTACGAGCAGTACTTC. Its translation: CASSLNVYEQYF.

The chain employs TRBV6-5 and TRBJ2-1; 8 bases map to TRBD2. Germline values: CDR1 MNHEY, CDR2 SVGAGI. The J segment lost 9 bases and the V segment lost 2 bases, leaving 12 bases of the junction unmatched. The CDR3 spans 16 residues. The CDR3 spells CASSYGGLVGTSEQFF. The CDR3 DNA reads as TGTGCCAGCAGTTACGGGGGACTAGTTGGGACAAGTGAGCAGTTCTTC.

The chain joins TRBV11-2 to TRBJ2-1, with D perhaps TRBD2 (7 bases). The CDR3 has 16 amino acids. Germline V lookup: CDR1 SGHAT, CDR2 FQNNGV. The germline V and J ends were trimmed by 7 bases and 0 bases, with 16 bases remaining between them. Written as DNA, the CDR3 is TGTGCCAGCACAAAGAGGGGGGGCTTCTCCTACAATGAGCAGTTCTTC. This codes for CASTKRGGFSYNEQFF.

The genes are TRBV10-3 and TRBJ1-3; D possibly corresponds to TRBD1 (6 bases). Germline CDR1 ENHRY, CDR2 SYGVKD. CDR3 length: 12 amino acids. V gave up 4 bases and J gave up 7 bases, with 8 bases separating them. CDR3 sequence reads: CAISGGRNTIYF. As DNA, the CDR3 is TGTGCCATCAGTGGGGGGCGGAACACCATATATTTT.

The V and J genes are TRBV6-1 and TRBJ1-5; the D gene is possibly TRBD1 (6 bases). The V gene's germline CDR1 is MNHNS and CDR2 SASEGT. Trimming removed 2 bases from V and 6 bases from J, with 11 bases in between. The CDR3 runs to 14 residues. DNA for the CDR3: TGTGCCAGCAGTGAATGGGGGGGCGGTCAGCCCCAGCATTTT. It is translated as CASSEWGGGQPQHF.

V and J are TRBV18 and TRBJ1-2; unclear D gene. This CDR3 has 13 amino acids. The V end lost 3 bases, the J end lost 4 bases, and 9 bases lay between the germline ends. Germline V gives CDR1 KGHSH, CDR2 LQKENI. CDR3 loop: CASSPPGFYGYTF. DNA for the CDR3: TGTGCCAGCTCACCGCCGGGCTTCTATGGCTACACCTTC.

This clone was observed a few times. The chain is built from TRBV5-6 and TRBJ1-4; D not resolved. The CDR3 totals 14 residues. Germline CDR1 is SGHDT and CDR2 is YYEEEE. V was cut by 0 bases and J by 3 bases, with 6 bases left in between. The CDR3 loop reads CASSLGQANEKLFF. The CDR3 DNA sequence: TGTGCCAGCAGCTTGGGGCAGGCTAATGAAAAACTGTTTTTT.

The rearrangement uses TRBV6-5 and TRBJ1-2; D is ambiguous. This CDR3 spans 12 amino acids. The V end was cut by 5 bases, the J end by 7 bases, with 11 bases between. Germline values: CDR1 MNHEY, CDR2 SVGAGI. The CDR3 sequence is CASSNPNVGYTF. CDR3 DNA sequence: TGTGCCAGCAGTAACCCCAATGTTGGCTACACCTTC.